A single sample is the source of the 5 T cell receptor beta chains below, sequenced in a study of post-analysis software for immune sequencing data (dated by TCRdb to between 2014 and 2016). Results the study describes overall, beyond this receptor: Significantly higher frequencies in patients than in controls were found for roughly 5 TRBV segments, including TRBV5-6, TRBV5-1 and TRBV20-1.

No cognate antigen is known for these TCRs. The library was built by means of PCR. Sequenced using an Illumina HiSeq 2500. To reduce PCR and sequencing biases, unique molecular identifiers were incorporated into the TCR beta cDNA libraries. The public reads were reprocessed in TCRdb via fastp at Q25 and MiXCR, keeping in-frame beta chains. Rows with a matching CDR3 protein are joined into one entry that keeps the most common DNA and genes. This sample comprises hundreds of thousands of distinct CDR3 sequences, 53% of them detected only once. Together, the top ten hold approximately 4.2% of the sample. Sequenced sample: blood. The receptor set was obtained from a girl between 10 and 17 years old with multiple sclerosis.

There are a few counts of this clonotype. CDR3 in DNA: TGTGCCAGCAGTTATTATGGGACAGGGAGCGACGTGACCAAAAACATTCAGTACTTC. Protein sequence: CASSYYGTGSDVTKNIQYF. The chain employs TRBV6-5 and TRBJ2-4, with 9 nucleotides matching TRBD1. With 3 bases clipped from V and 2 bases from J, the junction kept 14 bases outside the gene matches. The CDR3 sequence is 19 residues long. Germline V gene lookup returns CDR1 MNHEY and CDR2 SVGAGI.

This clonotype was recorded once. The V gene is TRBV7-8, the J gene TRBJ2-1; 8 nucleotides align to TRBD2. Germline V lookup: CDR1 SGHVS, CDR2 FQNEAQ. The V gene end was trimmed by 6 bases and the J gene end by 7 bases; junction bases not matched to a gene: 17. There are 17 residues in the CDR3. Here the CDR3 reads CASSRRAWAGGTNEQFF. The CDR3 DNA is TGTGCCAGCAGTCGTAGGGCCTGGGCGGGGGGCACAAATGAGCAGTTCTTC.

This chain joins TRBV5-1 and TRBJ2-3, with TRBD1 identical over 7 bases. The germline V gene has CDR1 SGHRS and CDR2 YFSETQ. Germline trimming cut 3 bases from V and 1 base from J; bases unmatched to any gene: 5. The CDR3 is made up of 15 amino acids. CDR3 DNA sequence: TGCGCCAGCAGCTCGCGGACAGGCCGCACAGATACGCAGTATTTT. Residues: CASSSRTGRTDTQYF. Supplemented by reference TRBV5-1 and TRBJ2-3, the full variable domain reads KAGVTQTPRYLIKTRGQQVTLSCSPISGHRSVSWYQQTPGQGLQFLFEYFSETQRNKGNFPGRFSGRQFSNSRSEMNVSTLELGDSALYLCASSSRTGRTDTQYFGPGTRLTVL.

This chain uses TRBV27 with TRBJ2-7, with D unresolved. From germline, CDR1 is MNHEY and CDR2 SMNVEV (reference sequence). This CDR3 is 14 amino acids long. The V gene lost 8 bases and the J gene lost 2 bases, with 16 bases spanning the gap. CDR3 in amino acids: CASGDVGVAYEQYF. The DNA of the CDR3 is TGTGCCAGCGGAGACGTTGGGGTTGCCTACGAGCAGTACTTC.

V usage is TRBV2 and J usage is TRBJ2-7; maybe TRBD2 (5 bases). V gave up 5 bases and J gave up 1 base, with 18 bases separating them. CDR1 is SNHLY and CDR2 is FYNNEI in the germline V gene. The CDR3 contains 16 residues. The chain's CDR3 is CASSYQRGSISYEQYF. The DNA for the CDR3 is TGTGCCAGCAGTTATCAGCGAGGGTCGATATCCTACGAGCAGTACTTC.